The 6 T cell receptor beta chains presented below share a single source sample, sequenced in a study of OX40 agonist ivuxolimab in advanced cancers. Assay: immunoSEQ multiplex PCR; the TCRdb copy retains only in-frame clones and omits some. This table holds some 77,000 clones, 85% to 95% found once. Sample: CD4+ or CD8+ T cells sorted from blood, taken in a trial of the OX40 agonist ivuxolimab. The receptors derive from an adult with an advanced solid tumor such as melanoma, head and neck, liver or kidney cancer.

The chain recombines TRBV18 with TRBJ1-3, with 9 bases matching TRBD1. V trimming: 5 bases; J trimming: 0 bases; junction bases outside the gene matches: 8. CDR1 and CDR2 from the germline V gene are KGHSH and LQKENI. The CDR3 covers 17 residues. CDR3 DNA: TGTGCCAGCTCATTACAGGGGGCGCTGTCCTCTGGAAACACCATATATTTT. Its translation is CASSLQGALSSGNTIYF.

This chain connects TRBV5-1 to TRBJ2-1; D is undetermined. From germline, CDR1 is SGHRS and CDR2 YFSETQ. The CDR3 loop spans 12 amino acids. Trimming pared 4 bases from V and 5 bases from J, leaving 7 bases between. For the CDR3, the DNA is TGCGCCAGCAGCCCTGGGAACAATGAGCAGTTCTTC. It translates to CASSPGNNEQFF.

J is TRBJ2-2 and V is TRBV5-4; maybe TRBD2 (7 bases). The V end lost 0 bases, the J end lost 7 bases, and 16 bases lay between the germline ends. CDR3 size: 16 residues. Germline CDR1 is SGHNT and CDR2 is YYREEE (reference sequence). DNA of the CDR3: TGTGCCAGCAGCTTGGATTGGGGGGGCCGAGGCGGGGAGCTGTTTTTT. It translates to CASSLDWGGRGGELFF.

This clone turned up a few times. The V gene is TRBV7-2, the J gene TRBJ2-1; a weak D match, TRBD1 (6 bases). This CDR3 has 16 amino acids. Germline loops: CDR1 SGHTA, CDR2 FQGNSA. The V end was cut by 1 base, the J end by 1 base, with 11 bases between. Written as DNA, the CDR3 is TGTGCCAGCAGCTTAGAGGGGGATCAGTCCTACAATGAGCAGTTCTTC. As protein: CASSLEGDQSYNEQFF.

The chain joins TRBV7-9 to TRBJ1-3, with D possibly matching TRBD1 (6 bases). The V end was cut by 5 bases, the J end by 0 bases, with 14 bases between. CDR1 and CDR2 from the germline V gene are SEHNR and FQNEAQ (reference sequence). CDR3 length equals 16 residues. The CDR3 sequence is CASSPRQVFSGNTIYF. As DNA, the CDR3 is TGTGCCAGCAGCCCACGACAGGTATTCTCTGGAAACACCATATATTTT. Combining the CDR3 with reference TRBV7-9 and TRBJ1-3 gives the whole variable domain DTGVSQNPRHKITKRGQNVTFRCDPISEHNRLYWYRQTLGQGPEFLTYFQNEAQLEKSRLLSDRFSAERPKGSFSTLEIQRTEQGDSAMYLCASSPRQVFSGNTIYFGEGSWLTVV.

This rearrangement joins TRBV27 to TRBJ2-1; TRBD2 matches at 14 bases. CDR3 length: 17 amino acids. V lost 5 bases, J lost 6 bases, and 9 bases stayed unmatched. Looked up from germline, CDR1 is MNHEY and CDR2 is SMNVEV (reference sequence). In DNA form, the CDR3 reads TGTGCCAGCAGTCGCCTTTTCGGGACTAGCGGGAGCAATGAGCAGTTCTTC. Protein: CASSRLFGTSGSNEQFF.